The sequence of this T cell receptor (beta chain) was determined in a study of T cell responses to AZD1222 COVID-19 vaccine. The protocol was immunoSEQ multiplex PCR, while the TCRdb copy is restricted to in-frame clones and leaves out a portion. The data contain fewer than 30,000 clones, approximately 86% of them singletons. This clone was observed a few times. As yet, its antigen is unknown. Trimming at V came to 6 bases and at J to 6 bases, leaving 3 bases not matched to a gene. The V gene's germline CDR1 is ENHRY and CDR2 SYGVKD. The CDR3 is 13 amino acids. Study observations and caveats: After the peak T cell response, and only then, were repertoires sampled. Donors were mostly white British, more females; clonal diversity possibly underestimated.

Second-dose schedules of about 4 or about 12 weeks were combined. The receptor was derived from an adult who received the AZD1222 COVID-19 vaccine. Sequencing used peripheral blood, obtained 28 days after the second AZD1222 dose. The chain joins TRBV10-3 to TRBJ2-7; 12 nucleotides match TRBD2. The CDR3 DNA sequence: TGTGCCATCAGGAAGACTAGCGGGAGCGAGCAGTACTTC. Translation: CAIRKTSGSEQYF.